The next 17 T cell receptor beta chains were all read from a single sample in a study of beta chain features in type 1 diabetes. Study-wide results and caveats: Shortening of TCRB CDR3s, moderate but significant, appeared in all four CD4+ subsets of Type 1 diabetes patients.

Since all of the isolated RNA was reverse transcribed, expressed TCRB transcripts were what got sequenced. The assay was immunoSEQ multiplex PCR, and TCRdb's table has in-frame clones only and misses some. Of hundreds of thousands of clones in the sample, more than 12% were seen once. These TCRs' antigens remain unknown. Specimen: naive CD4+ T cells from blood. The origin of the receptors is a man in his late teens or twenties with type 1 diabetes.

V and J are TRBV5-1 and TRBJ2-1; 9 bases fit TRBD1. This CDR3 is 14 amino acids long. Germline V gene sequence: CDR1 SGHRS, CDR2 YFSETQ. V lost 1 base and J lost 11; bases outside the gene matches: 7. The chain's CDR3 is CASSLRDRDSQQFF. In nucleotides, the CDR3 is TGCGCCAGCAGCTTGCGGGACAGGGACTCACAGCAGTTCTTC.

The chain is built from TRBV30 and TRBJ2-3; no reliable D call. Trimming shortened V by 2 bases and J by 8 bases, and 11 bases separated the two germline ends. The CDR3 length is 12 residues. CDR1 is GTSNPN, CDR2 SVGIG, per germline (reference sequence). This CDR3 is CAWSILVGTQYF. CDR3 nucleotides: TGTGCCTGGAGTATTCTGGTTGGTACGCAGTATTTT.

This chain connects TRBV13 to TRBJ2-7; D is perhaps TRBD1 or TRBD2 (5 bases each). V lost 8 bases to trimming and J lost 0 bases, with 14 bases between them. Looked up from germline, CDR1 is PRHDT and CDR2 is FYEKMQ (reference sequence). The CDR3 sequence is 14 residues long. For the CDR3, the DNA is TGTGCCAGCCGCCGGGCAGGGACCTCCTACGAGCAGTACTTC. It codes for CASRRAGTSYEQYF.

This chain links TRBV27 with TRBJ1-1; weak D call: TRBD1 (5 bases). CDR1 is MNHEY, CDR2 SMNVEV, per germline (reference sequence). Trimming shortened V by 4 bases and J by 2 bases, and 14 bases separated the two germline ends. CDR3 length equals 15 residues. The CDR3: CASSSFGGGNTEAFF. For the CDR3, the DNA is TGTGCCAGCAGTTCATTTGGTGGGGGTAACACTGAAGCTTTCTTT.

This clone was recorded a few times. V gene TRBV30 combines with J gene TRBJ2-5, with TRBD2 identical over 9 bases. The trim removed 0 bases at V and 2 bases at J, leaving 7 bases unmatched. The germline CDR1 and CDR2 sequences are GTSNPN and SVGIG (reference sequence). The CDR3 consists of 16 residues. The CDR3 DNA reads TGTGCCTGGAGTGTAAGGACGGCGGGAGGGCAAGAGACCCAGTACTTC. Residues: CAWSVRTAGGQETQYF. Supplemented by reference TRBV30 and TRBJ2-5, the full variable domain reads SQTIHQWPATLVQPVGSPLSLECTVEGTSNPNLYWYRQAAGRGLQLLFYSVGIGQISSEVPQNLSASRPQDRQFILSSKKLLLSDSGFYLCAWSVRTAGGQETQYFGPGTRLLVL.

CDR3 loop: CASSVLGLAYYNEQFF. CDR3 bases: TGTGCCAGCAGCGTCCTAGGACTAGCCTACTACAATGAGCAGTTCTTC. The genes are TRBV9 and TRBJ2-1; TRBD2 matches at 8 bases. The CDR3 spans 16 residues. V gave up 2 bases and J gave up 3 bases; unmatched junction bases: 7. The V gene's germline CDR1 is SGDLS and CDR2 YYNGEE. The full variable domain, rest sourced from reference TRBV9 and TRBJ2-1, is DSGVTQTPKHLITATGQRVTLRCSPRSGDLSVYWYQQSLDQGLQFLIQYYNGEERAKGNILERFSAQQFPDLHSELNLSSLELGDSALYFCASSVLGLAYYNEQFFGPGTRLTVL.

The chain has TRBV7-6 and TRBJ1-3, with D possibly being TRBD1 (6 bases). CDR3 length equals 14 residues. Deletions cut 1 base from V and 3 bases from J, with 7 bases between. The germline gives CDR1 SGHVS, CDR2 FNYEAQ. The CDR3 loop is CASSLEGGGNTIYF. The CDR3 DNA is TGTGCCAGCAGCTTAGAAGGGGGTGGAAACACCATATATTTT.

The rearrangement joins TRBV10-3 to TRBJ1-3; D call uncertain. The CDR3 contains 15 residues. V lost 0 bases and J lost 2, with 8 bases in between. Germline V gives CDR1 ENHRY, CDR2 SYGVKD. This chain's CDR3 is CAISESRTTGNTIYF. DNA of the CDR3: TGTGCCATCAGTGAGTCCCGTACAACTGGAAACACCATATATTTT.

This clone was detected only a few times. This CDR3 is CASSLTLDNYNEQFF. In nucleotides, the CDR3 is TGTGCCAGCAGCTTAACCCTGGACAACTACAATGAGCAGTTCTTC. This chain joins TRBV11-1 and TRBJ2-1; D is perhaps TRBD1 (5 bases). The CDR3 consists of 15 residues. Trimming took 2 bases from V and 3 from J, leaving 11 bases between them. Germline V gene sequence: CDR1 SGHAT, CDR2 FQDESV (reference sequence). Drawing the rest from reference TRBV11-1 and TRBJ2-1, the complete variable domain is EAEVAQSPRYKITEKSQAVAFWCDPISGHATLYWYRQILGQGPELLVQFQDESVVDDSQLPKDRFSAERLKGVDSTLKIQPAELGDSAMYLCASSLTLDNYNEQFFGPGTRLTVL.

This CDR3 is CASTRLGNEQFF. In DNA, the CDR3 is TGTGCCAGCACTAGACTAGGCAATGAGCAGTTCTTC. This chain joins TRBV2 and TRBJ2-1; a possible D gene is TRBD2 (6 bases). The CDR3 has 12 amino acids. Germline values: CDR1 SNHLY, CDR2 FYNNEI. V was shortened by 7 bases and J by 6 bases, with 10 bases between the two germline ends.

The chain employs TRBV30 and TRBJ2-5; D unresolved. The germline CDR1 and CDR2 sequences are GTSNPN and SVGIG (reference sequence). V lost 0 bases, J lost 4 bases, and 15 bases lay in between. CDR3 length: 15 residues. CDR3 region: CAWSVTGSLRETQYF. The CDR3 bases are TGTGCCTGGAGTGTAACCGGAAGTCTTCGAGAGACCCAGTACTTC.

In the case of this clone: Other DNA sequences from this sample encode an identical CDR3 as well. The chain combines TRBV28 with TRBJ2-3, with 9 positions matching TRBD1. Germline trimming cut 4 bases from V and 3 bases from J; bases unmatched to any gene: 2. Germline CDR1 MDHEN, CDR2 SYDVKM. The CDR3 is 14 amino acids. CDR3 sequence reads: CASSSGQGTDTQYF. The CDR3, as DNA: TGTGCCAGCAGTTCGGGACAGGGTACAGATACGCAGTATTTT.

Only a few counts were recorded for this clone. The chain uses TRBV15 and TRBJ1-1; 7 nucleotides match TRBD1. Germline loops: CDR1 LNHNV, CDR2 YYDKDF (reference sequence). V gave up 6 bases and J gave up 4 bases; unmatched junction bases: 11. This CDR3 is 15 amino acids long. This CDR3 reads CATSFRRYRGTEAFF. The CDR3 region has the DNA TGTGCCACCAGTTTCAGGCGATACAGGGGCACTGAAGCTTTCTTT.

The CDR3 spells CASRETGPSRETQYF. CDR3 sequence (DNA): TGTGCCAGTAGAGAAACCGGGCCCTCAAGGGAGACCCAGTACTTC. The J gene is TRBJ2-5, the V gene TRBV19; D is undetermined. The ends were cut back, 6 bases at V and 5 bases at J, with 19 bases in the middle. The CDR3 is 15 residues long. CDR1 and CDR2 (germline): LNHDA, SQIVND (reference sequence).

V and J are TRBV28 and TRBJ2-7; D might be TRBD1 or TRBD2, each matching 5 bases. Germline CDR1 MDHEN, CDR2 SYDVKM. The CDR3 consists of 15 residues. V was cut by 7 bases and J by 1 base, with 17 bases left in between. The chain's CDR3 is CASTKYGTGSYEQYF. In DNA form, the CDR3 reads TGTGCCAGCACCAAGTATGGGACGGGGTCCTACGAGCAGTACTTC.

This clone was counted between two and nine times. V is TRBV15 and J is TRBJ1-1; D unresolved. The CDR3 is made up of 11 amino acids. Trimming cost V 11 bases and J 1 base, with 8 bases left between them. Germline CDR1 reads LNHNV; CDR2 reads YYDKDF (reference sequence). The CDR3 DNA reads as TGTGCCGCGGGAGAGAACACTGAAGCTTTCTTT. Translation: CAAGENTEAFF.

The chain employs TRBV29-1 and TRBJ2-7, with D perhaps matching TRBD2 (5 bases). V was shortened by 3 bases and J by 0 bases, with 12 bases between the two germline ends. This CDR3 contains 14 residues. The V gene's germline CDR1 is SQVTM and CDR2 ANQGSEA. CDR3 in amino acids: CSVDAAESSYEQYF. The CDR3 region has the DNA TGCAGCGTTGACGCAGCGGAAAGCTCCTACGAGCAGTACTTC.